Following are 2 T cell receptor beta chains from one sample sequenced in a study of blood T cells in healthy people across ages. Primers used in a second PCR of about 6 to 11 cycles were a sample-barcoded 5' primer and a J-beta primer mix. TCRdb called the 5' RACE reads again in MiXCR, with one record for every CDR3 protein. The sample holds over a million distinct CDR3 sequences; roughly 60% are singletons and the top ten take roughly 6.3%. Sequenced: blood. Receptor source: a man between 18 and 35 years old in good health.

This chain joins TRBV19 and TRBJ2-1; D possibly corresponds to TRBD1 (5 bases). The germline V gene has CDR1 LNHDA and CDR2 SQIVND (reference sequence). This CDR3 has 15 amino acids. Trimming took off 3 bases at V and 2 bases at J, with 11 bases between the two ends. CDR3 coding DNA: TGTGCCAGTAGTATGACAGCCTCGGCCTACAATGAGCAGTTCTTC. Protein sequence: CASSMTASAYNEQFF.

This clonotype was recorded only once. The chain uses TRBV7-9 and TRBJ1-2; a possible D gene is TRBD1 (6 bases). V was clipped by 6 bases and J by 4 bases, with 12 bases between them. Germline CDR1 is SEHNR and CDR2 is FQNEAQ (reference sequence). This CDR3 region has 13 residues. CDR3 bases: TGTGCCAGCAGGGGGGGACAAGGCTATGGCTACACCTTC. Amino acid sequence: CASRGGQGYGYTF.